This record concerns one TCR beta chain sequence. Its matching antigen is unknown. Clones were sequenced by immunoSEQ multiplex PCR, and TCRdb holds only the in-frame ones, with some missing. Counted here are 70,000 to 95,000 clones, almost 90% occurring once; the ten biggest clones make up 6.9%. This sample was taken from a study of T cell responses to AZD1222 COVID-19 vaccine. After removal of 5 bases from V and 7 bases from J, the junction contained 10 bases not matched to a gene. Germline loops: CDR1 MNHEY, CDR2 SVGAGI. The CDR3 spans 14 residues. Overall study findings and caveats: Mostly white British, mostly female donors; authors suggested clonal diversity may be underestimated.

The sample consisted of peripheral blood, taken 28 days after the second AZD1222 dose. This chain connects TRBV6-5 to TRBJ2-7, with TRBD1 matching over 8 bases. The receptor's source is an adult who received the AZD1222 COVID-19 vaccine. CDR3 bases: TGTGCCAGCAGTCGTACGGGACAGGAATTGGAGCAGTACTTC. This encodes CASSRTGQELEQYF.